The 14 T cell receptor beta chains in this list originate from one sample, sequenced in a study of T cells in Graves' hyperthyroidism and ophthalmopathy. Amplification of TCR beta CDR3 regions used RNA as the template. A set of HTBI primers served as the primers for a first-round RT-PCR of the TCR CDR3. TCRdb re-derived calls from the multiplex PCR reads in MiXCR, one entry per CDR3 protein. The table records 330,000 or so distinct CDR3 sequences, less than 20% of them present only once. The sequenced sample was blood. All receptors come from a woman between 40 and 50 years old with Graves' ophthalmopathy.

The chain carries TRBV7-2 and TRBJ2-7; the D gene is possibly TRBD2 (5 bases). V lost 1 base, J lost 6 bases, and 10 bases lay in between. The germline V gene has CDR1 SGHTA and CDR2 FQGNSA. This CDR3 contains 13 residues. The CDR3 region is CASSLETTGEQYF. The DNA of the CDR3 is TGTGCCAGCAGCTTAGAGACTACGGGCGAGCAGTACTTC.

This clonotype was seen repeatedly, ten times or more. The J gene is TRBJ2-7, the V gene TRBV6-1; 11 positions agree with TRBD2. CDR1 and CDR2 from the germline V gene are MNHNS and SASEGT. This CDR3 has 15 amino acids. The trim removed 2 bases at V and 0 bases at J, leaving 0 bases unmatched. The CDR3 DNA is TGTGCCAGCAGTGAAACTAGCGGGAGCTCCTACGAGCAGTACTTC. It yields the protein CASSETSGSSYEQYF.

This clonotype was seen at least ten times. J is TRBJ2-7 and V is TRBV6-4; TRBD2 matches 10 bases. The germline V gene has CDR1 MRHNA and CDR2 SNTAGT. V shed 5 bases and J 0 bases; nucleotides not matched to a gene: 10. This CDR3 spans 17 amino acids. The CDR3 reads CASSSISGRLSSYEQYF. CDR3 nucleotides: TGTGCCAGCAGTAGTATTAGCGGGAGGTTAAGCTCCTACGAGCAGTACTTC.

At least ten counts were recorded for this clonotype. V usage is TRBV12-5 and J usage is TRBJ1-1, with D possibly matching TRBD1 (6 bases). The length of the CDR3 is 15 residues. Germline CDR1 LGHNT, CDR2 FRNRAP. V was clipped by 5 bases and J by 4 bases, with 17 bases between them. In nucleotides, the CDR3 is TGTGCTAGTGGTCCTCAAGGGGGAAGGGGCACTGAAGCTTTCTTT. It specifies CASGPQGGRGTEAFF.

This clonotype appeared many times. The chain couples TRBV12-3 or TRBV12-4 to TRBJ1-1; TRBD1 agrees at 9 bases. This CDR3 is 15 amino acids long. Trimming took 7 bases from V and 5 from J; bases not matched to a gene: 11. CDR3 nucleotide sequence: TGTGCCAGCACCCGCTTTGGGGACAGGGATACTGAAGCTTTCTTT. This encodes CASTRFGDRDTEAFF.

Points on this clonotype: One end of the junction is discordant with germline, which a read error may explain. This chain links TRBV5-1 with TRBJ1-2; the D is unclear. The CDR3 is 14 amino acids. Germline-derived CDR1 and CDR2 are SGHRS and YFSETQ. The CDR3 sequence: CASSPVGRVLGYSF. Written as DNA, the CDR3 is TGCGCCAGCTCGCCCGTCGGACGAGTTCTAGGCTACAGCTTC.

The chain links TRBV2 to TRBJ2-5, with 7 bases that match TRBD1. Germline V lookup: CDR1 SNHLY, CDR2 FYNNEI. This CDR3 is 14 amino acids long. The J segment lost 6 bases and the V segment lost 4 bases, leaving 8 bases of the junction unmatched. The chain's CDR3 is CASSARGIYQTQYF. In DNA form, the CDR3 reads TGTGCCAGCAGTGCCAGGGGGATCTATCAGACCCAGTACTTC. Using reference TRBV2 and TRBJ2-5 for the parts outside the CDR3, the full variable domain is EPEVTQTPSHQVTQMGQEVILRCVPISNHLYFYWYRQILGQKVEFLVSFYNNEISEKSEIFDDQFSVERPDGSNFTLKIRSTKLEDSAMYFCASSARGIYQTQYFGPGTRLLVL.

This clonotype appeared many times. This chain joins TRBV19 and TRBJ2-5; no firm D call. V was pared by 3 bases and J by 5 bases, with 7 bases between. The CDR3 runs to 12 residues. Per germline, CDR1 LNHDA and CDR2 SQIVND (reference sequence). The CDR3 DNA sequence: TGTGCCAGTAGTATGCTGCAGGAGACCCAGTACTTC. Translation gives CASSMLQETQYF.

This clonotype came up many times. V is TRBV7-9 and J is TRBJ1-2; 7 nucleotides align to TRBD1. The CDR3 spans 14 residues. V gave up 5 bases and J gave up 4 bases; unmatched junction bases: 7. The V gene's germline CDR1 is SEHNR and CDR2 FQNEAQ (reference sequence). This CDR3 reads CASSAQGLGYGYTF. The CDR3 DNA sequence: TGTGCCAGCAGCGCACAGGGGCTGGGCTATGGCTACACCTTC.

This clonotype was observed many times. The CDR3 protein is CASSPDRAANQPQHF. The CDR3, as DNA: TGTGCCAGCAGTCCGGACAGGGCGGCTAATCAGCCCCAGCATTTT. The chain uses TRBV2 and TRBJ1-5; 8 nucleotides line up with TRBD1. This CDR3 spans 15 amino acids. Looked up from germline, CDR1 is SNHLY and CDR2 is FYNNEI. Losses at the gene ends were 5 bases for V and 4 bases for J; bases not matched to a gene: 7.

This clonotype was detected many times. The genes are TRBV10-3 and TRBJ2-2; D is undetermined. The germline V and J ends were trimmed by 4 bases and 0 bases, with 6 bases remaining between them. The germline gives CDR1 ENHRY, CDR2 SYGVKD. The CDR3 is made up of 14 amino acids. The CDR3 region has the DNA TGTGCCATCAGTGGACGGCCGAACACCGGGGAGCTGTTTTTT. Its translation: CAISGRPNTGELFF.

At least ten counts were recorded for this clonotype. The CDR3 reads CASCREVGYEQYF. The CDR3 coding sequence is TGTGCCAGCTGTCGGGAAGTAGGCTACGAGCAGTACTTC. The V gene is TRBV7-2, the J gene TRBJ2-7; possibly TRBD2 for D (5 bases). Germline values: CDR1 SGHTA, CDR2 FQGNSA. CDR3 size: 13 residues. V was pared by 8 bases and J by 3 bases, with 14 bases between.

This clonotype was observed at least ten times. This rearrangement joins TRBV20-1 to TRBJ2-3; perhaps TRBD2 as D (6 bases). The CDR3 covers 13 residues. The V and J ends lost 6 bases and 2 bases respectively, with 12 bases between them. Looked up from germline, CDR1 is DFQATT and CDR2 is SNEGSKA (reference sequence). CDR3 sequence (DNA): TGCAGTGCCCCGACTAGGCTCACAGATACGCAGTATTTT. Protein sequence: CSAPTRLTDTQYF.

This clonotype occurred many times. The CDR3 bases are TGTGCCAGCAGCGGGGGGACACTCACATCTAACTATGGCTACACCTTC. Residues: CASSGGTLTSNYGYTF. The J gene is TRBJ1-2, the V gene TRBV9; D might be TRBD1 (6 bases). Trimming took off 3 bases at V and 0 bases at J, with 15 bases between the two ends. Germline V lookup: CDR1 SGDLS, CDR2 YYNGEE. CDR3 length: 16 residues.